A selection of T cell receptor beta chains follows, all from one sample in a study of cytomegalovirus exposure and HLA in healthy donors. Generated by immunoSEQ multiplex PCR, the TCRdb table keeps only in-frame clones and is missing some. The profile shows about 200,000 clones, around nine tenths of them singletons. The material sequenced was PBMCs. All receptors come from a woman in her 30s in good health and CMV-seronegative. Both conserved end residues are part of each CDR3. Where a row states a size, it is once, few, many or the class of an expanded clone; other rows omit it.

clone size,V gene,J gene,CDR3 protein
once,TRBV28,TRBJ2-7,CASSFQGSYEQYF
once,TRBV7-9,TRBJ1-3,CASIGGGNSGNTIYF
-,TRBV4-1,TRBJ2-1,CASSQGYGELHNEQFF
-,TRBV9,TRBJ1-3,CASSLGATGNTIYF
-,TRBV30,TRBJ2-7,CACTRGSYYEQYF
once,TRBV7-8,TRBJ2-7,CASSLELAGTYEQYF
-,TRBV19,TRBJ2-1,CAVGRTGPAGEQFF
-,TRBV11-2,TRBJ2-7,CASSLAVGRVREQYF
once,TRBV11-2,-,CASGQGPTYEQYF
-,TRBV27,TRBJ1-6,CASSTLGYNSPLHF
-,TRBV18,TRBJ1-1,CASSSTGADTEAFF
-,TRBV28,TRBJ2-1,CASSLVRDEQFF
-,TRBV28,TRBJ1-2,CASSLGQFLYGYTF
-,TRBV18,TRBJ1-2,CASSPEVGHYGYTF
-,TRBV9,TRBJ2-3,CASSPPGLAGQDTQYF
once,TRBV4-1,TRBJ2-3,CASSQGDRGKGPDTQYF
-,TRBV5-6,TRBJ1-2,CASSPTRQANYGYTF
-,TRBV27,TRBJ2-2,CASKSSGRLTGELFF
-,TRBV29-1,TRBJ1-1,CSVDKRPENTEAFF
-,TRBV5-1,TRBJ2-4,CASSPGQAKNIQYF
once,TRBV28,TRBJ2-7,CASSRTSGRAPPLYEQYF
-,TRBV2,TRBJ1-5,CASSSTRQVNQPQHF
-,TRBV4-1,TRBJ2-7,CASSSRQGHSYEQYF
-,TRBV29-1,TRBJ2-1,CSAVLAGGTEQFF